Listed here are 22 T cell receptor beta chains from one sample, sequenced in a study of T cells in Graves' hyperthyroidism and ophthalmopathy. Amplification targeted TCR beta CDR3 regions from RNA transcripts. Using the HTBI primer set, a first-round RT-PCR was run on the TCR CDR3. TCRdb re-called the multiplex PCR reads through MiXCR, storing one row per CDR3 protein. The table has 350,000 or so distinct CDR3 sequences, roughly 15% seen once. The sequenced sample consisted of blood. The receptors shown here come from a woman younger than 45 with Graves' hyperthyroidism that later progressed to Graves' ophthalmopathy.

The gene calls are TRBV5-1 and TRBJ2-5; 8 bases are shared with TRBD2. This CDR3 is built from 19 residues. The junction had 20 bases not matched to a gene; V was cut back by 4 bases and J by 3 bases. Germline V gene lookup returns CDR1 SGHRS and CDR2 YFSETQ. The CDR3 region has the DNA TGCGCCAGCAGCCGAAAGGGGCTAGCGGGCCCCACCTTGAAAGAGACCCAGTACTTC. As protein: CASSRKGLAGPTLKETQYF.

A few counts support this clonotype. The V call is TRBV6-5, the J call TRBJ2-1; the D is unclear. Trimming left V 0 bases short and J 7 bases short, with 16 bases between. Germline assignment: CDR1 MNHEY and CDR2 SVGAGI. The CDR3 loop spans 16 amino acids. CDR3 bases: TGTGCCAGCAGTTACTCGATTACCGTAAAGGTAAATGAGCAGTTCTTC. This codes for CASSYSITVKVNEQFF.

This clonotype was observed many times. The genes are TRBV28 and TRBJ1-2, with a tentative D call TRBD1 (5 bases). V was trimmed by 5 bases and J by 1 base, leaving 8 bases between them. Germline V gene data show CDR1 as MDHEN and CDR2 as SYDVKM. The CDR3 has 13 residues. The CDR3 DNA reads as TGTGCCAGCAGTGCCGACAGTAACTATGGCTACACCTTC. It specifies CASSADSNYGYTF.

The chain has TRBV20-1 and TRBJ1-6; tentative D call: TRBD1 (5 bases). V lost 3 bases and J 8 bases, leaving 17 bases between the germline ends. Per the germline V gene, CDR1 is DFQATT and CDR2 is SNEGSKA (reference sequence). The CDR3 is made up of 15 amino acids. This chain's CDR3 is CSASNANRLDSPLHF. Written as DNA, the CDR3 is TGCAGTGCTAGTAATGCCAACAGGCTTGATTCACCCCTCCACTTT.

Many counts were recorded for this clonotype. The chain couples TRBV7-9 to TRBJ2-1; 7 positions agree with TRBD1. V shed 4 bases and J 1 base; nucleotides not matched to a gene: 4. Germline V gives CDR1 SEHNR, CDR2 FQNEAQ (reference sequence). The CDR3 consists of 15 residues. The CDR3 here is CASSSPDRSYNEQFF. DNA for the CDR3: TGTGCCAGCAGCTCCCCGGACAGGTCCTACAATGAGCAGTTCTTC.

In its sample, this clonotype was seen many times. The chain uses TRBV7-8 and TRBJ2-1; weak D call: TRBD1 (6 bases). Germline V lookup: CDR1 SGHVS, CDR2 FQNEAQ. V lost 5 bases and J 5 bases, leaving 10 bases between the germline ends. The CDR3 spans 13 residues. CDR3 amino acids: CASSPRDNNEQFF. DNA for the CDR3: TGTGCCAGCAGCCCTCGGGACAACAATGAGCAGTTCTTC.

In its sample, this clonotype was seen once. The chain has TRBV20-1 and TRBJ1-5, with TRBD1 matching 9 bases. The CDR3 extends over 14 amino acids. In germline, CDR1 is DFQATT, CDR2 SNEGSKA (reference sequence). V was clipped by 2 bases and J by 6 bases; unmatched bases: 5. The CDR3 sequence: CSARPGQGGQPQHF. Written as DNA, the CDR3 is TGCAGTGCTAGACCGGGACAGGGCGGTCAGCCCCAGCATTTT.

This clonotype was recorded many times. The rearrangement joins TRBV11-2 to TRBJ2-7; 12 bases match TRBD2. This CDR3 has 17 residues. Germline V CDR1 and CDR2: SGHAT, FQNNGV. Trimming removed 7 bases from V and 2 bases from J; junction bases left unmatched: 12. CDR3 amino acids: CASTEGTSGSPPYEQYF. The CDR3 coding sequence is TGTGCCAGCACCGAGGGGACTAGCGGGTCCCCCCCCTACGAGCAGTACTTC.

In its sample, this clonotype was seen a few times. A much bigger clone sits one base away, suggesting this may be a read error. J is TRBJ2-5 and V is TRBV2; D is perhaps TRBD1 or TRBD2 (5 bases each). CDR1 is SNHLY and CDR2 is FYNNEI in the germline V gene. The length of the CDR3 is 11 residues. V lost 6 bases and J lost 11, with 13 bases in between. This chain's CDR3 is CASSLRGRQYF. The CDR3 DNA reads TGTGCCAGCAGCCTGAGGGGCAGACAGTACTTC.

This clonotype was detected ten times or more. The V gene is TRBV5-1, the J gene TRBJ2-2; possible D gene TRBD1, 5 bases. This CDR3 has 16 residues. Germline-derived CDR1 and CDR2 are SGHRS and YFSETQ. V was pared by 3 bases and J by 5 bases, with 17 bases between. The CDR3 DNA reads TGCGCCAGCAGCTCCGCAGGGATTCCCCGGACCGGGGAGCTGTTTTTT. Translating gives CASSSAGIPRTGELFF.

This clonotype was found many times. The chain combines TRBV28 with TRBJ1-4; D not resolved. Germline V gene lookup returns CDR1 MDHEN and CDR2 SYDVKM. This CDR3 is built from 14 residues. V dropped 5 bases and J dropped 7 bases, with 14 bases sitting between them. CDR3 nucleotides: TGTGCCAGCAGTCCCTTAGGTCCGGGTGAAAAACTGTTTTTT. It encodes CASSPLGPGEKLFF.

The rearrangement joins TRBV7-8 to TRBJ2-7; TRBD1 is a possible D gene (6 bases). The CDR3 runs 15 residues. The V end was cut by 1 base, the J end by 5 bases, with 15 bases between. Germline-derived CDR1 and CDR2 are SGHVS and FQNEAQ. CDR3 protein: CASSLVGQGRHEQYF. The CDR3, as DNA: TGTGCCAGCAGCTTAGTGGGGCAGGGGAGACACGAGCAGTACTTC.

There are a few counts of this clonotype. This clone may be a read error of a much larger clone one base away. The chain joins TRBV5-1 to TRBJ2-1, with TRBD1 identical over 8 bases. Germline CDR1 and CDR2: SGHRS and YFSETQ. The length of the CDR3 is 16 residues. CDR3 region: CASSLGGGQGQREQSF. DNA for the CDR3: TGCGCCAGCAGCTTGGGAGGTGGACAGGGTCAGCGAGAGCAGTCCTTC.

CDR3 protein: CASSTTGFFNTGELFF. CDR3 bases: TGTGCCAGTAGTACGACAGGGTTTTTTAACACCGGGGAGCTGTTTTTT. V usage is TRBV19 and J usage is TRBJ2-2, with 7 nucleotides matching TRBD1. The CDR3 loop spans 16 amino acids. J gave up 2 bases and V 4 bases, and 7 bases lay outside the gene matches. Per germline, CDR1 LNHDA and CDR2 SQIVND (reference sequence).

This clonotype was recorded many times. The rearrangement links TRBV15 to TRBJ1-2, with D possibly TRBD1 on 6 matching bases. V shed 1 base and J shed 7 bases, with 13 bases lying between them. CDR1 and CDR2 (germline): LNHNV, YYDKDF (reference sequence). The CDR3 runs 14 residues. DNA of the CDR3: TGTGCCACCAGCAGAGGGGGGGCAATGAGTGGCTACACCTTC. It encodes CATSRGGAMSGYTF.

V usage is TRBV3-1 and J usage is TRBJ1-4; D not resolved. Trimming pared 4 bases from V and 7 bases from J, leaving 16 bases between. The CDR3 sequence is 15 residues long. CDR1 LGHDT and CDR2 YNNKEL come from the germline V gene (reference sequence). The CDR3: CASSRFGSPREKLFF. The CDR3 DNA sequence: TGTGCCAGCAGCCGATTCGGGTCGCCTCGTGAAAAACTGTTTTTT.

This clonotype came up many times. V and J are TRBV6-1 and TRBJ1-2; no clear D. Trimming cost V 7 bases and J 4 bases, with 10 bases left between them. This CDR3 is 12 amino acids long. In germline, CDR1 is MNHNS, CDR2 SASEGT. The CDR3 DNA reads as TGTGCCAGCACCCCCGCGGTCTATGGCTACACCTTC. It is translated as CASTPAVYGYTF.

The rearrangement uses TRBV27 and TRBJ1-1; possible D gene TRBD1, 5 bases. This CDR3 has 15 residues. In germline, CDR1 is MNHEY, CDR2 SMNVEV (reference sequence). V dropped 6 bases and J dropped 6 bases, with 20 bases sitting between them. The CDR3 loop is CASRGFPLGVPEAFF. The CDR3 coding sequence is TGTGCCAGCAGGGGTTTTCCCCTGGGGGTCCCTGAAGCTTTCTTT.

This clonotype was detected many times. The V gene is TRBV2, the J gene TRBJ2-5, with 8 bases matching TRBD1. The CDR3 has 10 residues. The germline CDR1 and CDR2 sequences are SNHLY and FYNNEI. Trimming removed 10 bases from V and 9 bases from J; junction bases left unmatched: 4. The CDR3 coding sequence is TGTGCCAACAGGGACAGGCCCCAGTACTTC. It yields the protein CANRDRPQYF.

This clonotype was recorded many times. The rearrangement links TRBV29-1 to TRBJ2-1, with a tentative D call TRBD2 (5 bases). Trimming left V 3 bases short and J 9 bases short, with 12 bases between. Germline V CDR1 and CDR2: SQVTM, ANQGSEA. CDR3 length: 12 amino acids. The DNA for the CDR3 is TGCAGCGTTGATTATCGAGGAGGTGAGCAGTTCTTC. Its protein product is CSVDYRGGEQFF.

The sample holds many counts of this clonotype. The genes are TRBV2 and TRBJ2-1; D uncertain. The CDR3 contains 14 residues. The V and J ends lost 5 bases and 0 bases respectively, with 8 bases between them. Germline values: CDR1 SNHLY, CDR2 FYNNEI. The DNA of the CDR3 is TGTGCCAGCAGTACGTTTAGCTCCTACAATGAGCAGTTCTTC. It encodes CASSTFSSYNEQFF. Complete variable domain (other parts from reference TRBV2 and TRBJ2-1): EPEVTQTPSHQVTQMGQEVILRCVPISNHLYFYWYRQILGQKVEFLVSFYNNEISEKSEIFDDQFSVERPDGSNFTLKIRSTKLEDSAMYFCASSTFSSYNEQFFGPGTRLTVL.

This clonotype was seen at least ten times. The CDR3 reads CASTGQINSPLHF. The CDR3 DNA reads as TGTGCCAGCACCGGACAGATTAATTCACCCCTCCACTTT. V gene TRBV6-1 combines with J gene TRBJ1-6; D possibly corresponds to TRBD1 (6 bases). CDR3 size: 13 residues. Germline values: CDR1 MNHNS, CDR2 SASEGT. Trimming left V 7 bases short and J 6 bases short, with 10 bases between.